This is a list of T cell receptor beta chains from one sample in a study of identical twins. MiXCR, applied by TCRdb to the 5' RACE reads, yields one record per CDR3 protein. Of hundreds of thousands of distinct CDR3 sequences listed, roughly 9.4% are singletons. Sequenced sample: memory (CD45RO+) T cells sorted from blood. The receptors come from a woman between 18 and 29 years old in good health. Both conserved end residues are part of each CDR3. Each record gives: J gene, clone size, D gene, V gene, CDR3 DNA, CDR3 protein. D genes are given only for firm matches. The size of a clone is reported for some rows only, either as once, few or many, or as a class for expanded clones.

J gene: TRBJ1-2; clone size: few; D gene: .; V gene: TRBV20-1; CDR3 DNA: TGCAGTGCTGGGCGGAATGAGCATGGCTACACCTTC; CDR3 protein: CSAGRNEHGYTF
J gene: TRBJ1-6; clone size: .; D gene: .; V gene: TRBV3-1; CDR3 DNA: TGTGCCAGCAGCCAACGGACAGTTAATTCACCCCTCCACTTT; CDR3 protein: CASSQRTVNSPLHF
J gene: TRBJ2-5; clone size: .; D gene: TRBD2; V gene: TRBV12-3/TRBV12-4; CDR3 DNA: TGTGCCAGCAGTCTAACAAGCGGGGTTTGGCAGACCCAGTACTTC; CDR3 protein: CASSLTSGVWQTQYF
J gene: TRBJ2-3; clone size: .; D gene: TRBD1; V gene: TRBV18; CDR3 DNA: TGTGCCAGCTCCTTCGGACAGGCACACACAGATACGCAGTATTTT; CDR3 protein: CASSFGQAHTDTQYF
J gene: TRBJ2-7; clone size: many; D gene: .; V gene: TRBV12-3/TRBV12-4; CDR3 DNA: TGTGCCAGCAGCGAGGGGTCGCGCTCCTACGAGCAGTACTTC; CDR3 protein: CASSEGSRSYEQYF
J gene: TRBJ2-5; clone size: few; D gene: .; V gene: TRBV9; CDR3 DNA: TGTGCCAGCAGCGTAGGAGACGAAGAGACCCAGTACTTC; CDR3 protein: CASSVGDEETQYF
J gene: TRBJ1-3; clone size: few; D gene: .; V gene: TRBV30; CDR3 DNA: TGTGCCTGGAGTACCAACGGGAGAAACACCATATATTTT; CDR3 protein: CAWSTNGRNTIYF
J gene: TRBJ1-1; clone size: many; D gene: TRBD1; V gene: TRBV12-3/TRBV12-4; CDR3 DNA: TGTGCCAGCAGGCCCTCGGACAGGGAAGCTTTCTTT; CDR3 protein: CASRPSDREAFF
J gene: TRBJ2-3; clone size: .; D gene: .; V gene: TRBV25-1; CDR3 DNA: TGTGCCAGCAGTGAATTAACAGGACGTAGCACAGATACGCAGTATTTT; CDR3 protein: CASSELTGRSTDTQYF
J gene: TRBJ2-5; clone size: .; D gene: .; V gene: TRBV29-1; CDR3 DNA: TGCAGCACCCCCCTTGCCTACGACAATCAAGAGACCCAGTACTTC; CDR3 protein: CSTPLAYDNQETQYF
J gene: TRBJ2-5; clone size: few; D gene: TRBD1; V gene: TRBV19; CDR3 DNA: TGTGCCAGTAGTAACGGACAGGGGATCCAAGAGACCCAGTACTTC; CDR3 protein: CASSNGQGIQETQYF